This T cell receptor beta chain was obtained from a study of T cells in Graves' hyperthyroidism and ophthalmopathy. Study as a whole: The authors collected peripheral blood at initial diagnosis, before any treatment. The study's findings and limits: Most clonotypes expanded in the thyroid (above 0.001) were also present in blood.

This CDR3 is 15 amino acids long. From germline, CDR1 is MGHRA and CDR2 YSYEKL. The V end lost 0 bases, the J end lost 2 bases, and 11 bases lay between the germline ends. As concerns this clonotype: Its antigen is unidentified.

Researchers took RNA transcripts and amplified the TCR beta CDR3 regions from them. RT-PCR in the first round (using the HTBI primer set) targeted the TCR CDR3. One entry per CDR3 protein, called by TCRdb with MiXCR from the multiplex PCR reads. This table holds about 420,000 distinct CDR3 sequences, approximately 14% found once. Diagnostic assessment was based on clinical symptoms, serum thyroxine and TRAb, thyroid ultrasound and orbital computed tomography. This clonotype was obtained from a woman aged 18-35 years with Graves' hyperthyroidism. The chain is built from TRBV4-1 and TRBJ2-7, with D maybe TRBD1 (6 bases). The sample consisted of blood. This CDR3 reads CASSQDRTATYEQYF. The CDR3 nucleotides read TGCGCCAGCAGCCAAGATAGGACAGCCACCTACGAGCAGTACTTC.